The following is a T cell receptor (beta chain) sequence with its context. Its specificity is not known. This specimen belongs to a study of cytomegalovirus exposure and HLA in healthy donors. The J segment lost 4 bases and the V segment lost 5 bases, leaving 3 bases of the junction unmatched. The CDR3 contains 14 residues. Study-level points and caveats: A later analysis linked a missense DCLRE1C variant to TCR beta V- and J-gene trimming. A list of 150 to 200 TCR beta chains associated with cytomegalovirus was given.

It was with 60 Vbeta and 13 Jbeta primers that the PCR ran. Using immunoSEQ multiplex PCR, the repertoire was profiled, and TCRdb retains in-frame clones only, with some absent. The table records roughly 120,000 clones, about two thirds of them present only once. The source of this sequence is a man aged 25-45 years in good health and CMV-seropositive. V and J are TRBV23-1 and TRBJ2-5; 11 bases are a match to TRBD2. TRBV23-1 is known as an ORF, though its function is uncertain. The material sequenced was PBMCs. The CDR3 sequence: CASSTSGSGETQYF. The CDR3 region has the DNA TGCGCCAGCAGTACTAGCGGGAGCGGAGAGACCCAGTACTTC.